The 4 T cell receptor beta chains below all came from one sample that was sequenced in a study of blood T cell repertoires in COVID-19. Some clones are missing from TCRdb's copy, which holds only in-frame ones; the method was immunoSEQ multiplex PCR. Here the sample spans under 200,000 clones, more than 75% being singletons. The source material was PBMCs or T cells enriched from blood (not recorded which). The receptor set was obtained from a man aged 35-49 years with acute COVID-19.

The genes are TRBV27 and TRBJ2-1; 9 bases match TRBD2. The CDR3 has 17 amino acids. The germline CDR1 and CDR2 sequences are MNHEY and SMNVEV (reference sequence). V dropped 0 bases and J dropped 7; count of bases not matched to a gene: 10. The CDR3 sequence is CASSLSIRLAGLNEQFF. The CDR3 nucleotides are TGTGCCAGCAGTTTATCAATACGGCTAGCGGGACTTAATGAGCAGTTCTTC.

The gene calls are TRBV18 and TRBJ1-4, with a tentative D call TRBD1 (6 bases). V was clipped by 4 bases and J by 5 bases, with 11 bases between them. This CDR3 is 14 amino acids long. Germline V CDR1 and CDR2: KGHSH, LQKENI. CDR3 DNA: TGTGCCAGCTCACTGGACAGAAGAAATGAAAAACTGTTTTTT. Encoded protein: CASSLDRRNEKLFF.

The genes are TRBV30 and TRBJ2-3; weak D call: TRBD1 (5 bases). The CDR3 extends over 11 amino acids. Looked up from germline, CDR1 is GTSNPN and CDR2 is SVGIG (reference sequence). V lost 4 bases and J lost 6, with 8 bases in between. The CDR3 region is CAWTGFDTQYF. CDR3 nucleotide sequence: TGTGCCTGGACAGGGTTCGATACGCAGTATTTT.

A few counts support this clone. The J gene is TRBJ2-7, the V gene TRBV19, with 12 positions matching TRBD1. CDR3 size: 17 residues. V was clipped by 5 bases and J by 1 base; unmatched bases: 9. Germline-derived CDR1 and CDR2 are LNHDA and SQIVND (reference sequence). DNA of the CDR3: TGTGCCAGTAGTCCTCCCCGGGACAGGGGGCCTTCCTACGAGCAGTACTTC. This codes for CASSPPRDRGPSYEQYF.